This TCR beta chain was recovered during a study of blood T cell repertoires in COVID-19. At the level of the study: Material from acute and convalescent COVID-19 was sourced from the United States, Italy and Spain. T cells, B-cell-depleted T cells, or PBMCs provided the cDNA or gDNA that served as material.

The study drew participants aged about 18 to 95 years from some 25 US areas. Participants' reported clinical history set cohort assignment. CDR1 MDHEN and CDR2 SYDVKM come from the germline V gene. This CDR3 is built from 13 residues. Trimming cost V 6 bases and J 11 bases, with 19 bases left between them. The table came from immunoSEQ multiplex PCR; TCRdb's copy has only in-frame clones and leaves some out. The table includes 200,000 to 250,000 clones, roughly 89% detected once. Sequenced input: PBMCs or T cells enriched from blood (not recorded which). This chain links TRBV28 with TRBJ1-1, with D unresolved. This sequence originates from a man younger than 35 with acute COVID-19. The chain's CDR3 is CASRPPISGGAFF. In DNA, the CDR3 is TGTGCCAGCAGACCTCCCATATCAGGCGGGGCTTTCTTT.